This TCR beta chain was obtained from a study of T cell responses to AZD1222 COVID-19 vaccine. Study-wide points: Baseline seropositivity characterized only a handful of AZD1222 recipients. Samples come after the peak T cell response, not at day 14. Two AZD1222 administrations were followed by greater Spike-specific TCR breadth and depth. Within unmutated variant regions lay the reported targets of nearly half of spike-specific TCRs.

About this clone: Its antigen is not known.

The V end lost 9 bases, the J end lost 4 bases, and 19 bases lay between the germline ends. Germline V gene sequence: CDR1 LNHDA, CDR2 SQIVND (reference sequence). The CDR3 is 15 amino acids. Using immunoSEQ multiplex PCR, the repertoire was profiled, and TCRdb retains in-frame clones only, with some absent. The sample includes 100,000 or so clones, 84% of them seen just once. The receptor was derived from an adult in good health. The V and J genes are TRBV19 and TRBJ1-5; D may be TRBD1 (5 bases). The specimen was peripheral blood, collected on day 0 of AZD1222 vaccination. The CDR3 nucleotides are TGTGCCAGCCTACCCAGGGCAGGGTCGAATCAGCCCCAGCATTTT. Translating gives CASLPRAGSNQPQHF.